This T cell receptor beta chain is from a study of blood T cell repertoires in COVID-19 (dated by TCRdb to the early 2020s). Regarding the complete study: Collaborator samples came from the United States, Italy and Spain and covered acute and convalescent phases of COVID-19. Sample metadata almost always included a de-identified subject ID, COVID-19 status, age in years and sex. The dataset comprised deeply sampled blood TCRbeta repertoires from subjects exposed to, actively infected with, or recovered from COVID-19. The repertoires were released in a freely available public database intended as a resource for research on the immune response to SARS-CoV-2. The samples were drawn from the first 160 participants of the ongoing ImmuneRACE study and from 1,200 or so subjects provided by 6 global collaborators. The prospective study material was composed of cDNA or gDNA derived from T cells, B-cell-depleted T cells, or PBMCs. Where HLA class I and class II types were available, the types were taken from metadata supplied by the sample provider, not from assay-based typing.

Comment on this clone: The antigen it binds to is not known. No much larger clonotype is one base removed from it; base qualities were not supplied.

Here is what the overall study found, with its caveats: The amount of clinical and demographic metadata varied by source and participant and was provided uncurated.

Participants in the prospective study were enrolled through a virtual design, were aged roughly 18 to 100 years, and lived in under 25 United States geographic areas. In the prospective study, participants were assigned to cohorts based on the clinical history participants reported in a screening survey and a study questionnaire. Recovered participants in ImmuneRACE Cohort 3 were defined by two consecutive negative NP/OP PCR tests, clearance by a healthcare professional, or resolution of symptoms. Each participant in the prospective study had whole blood, serum and a nasopharyngeal or oropharyngeal swab collected by mobile phlebotomists. Over an approximately two-month period, participants in the prospective study had the option of providing additional blood draws and questionnaires. Prospective study blood samples were shipped either frozen or at room temperature before DNA extraction. TCRbeta CDR3 regions were amplified from genomic DNA by means of the immunoSEQ Assay, a bias-controlled multiplex PCR. On the study's bioinformatics: Within the assay, amplification of reference gene primers was used to estimate how many nucleated cells each sample contained. Sequence reads were collapsed and filtered to measure the absolute abundance of every unique TCRbeta CDR3 rearrangement. For each sample, productive Simpson clonality was calculated by taking the square root of Simpson's diversity index across productive rearrangements. The table comes from immuneACCESS by way of TCRdb, which keeps in-frame sequences with V and J called. Part of the clones is missing from these tables; in studies checked, under half for an unresolved V gene and the rest for unknown reasons. V, J and clone size are those of that table, while D and trimming were read from the DNA. This sample comprises approximately 230,000 clones, 80% to 95% of them detected only once. The ten largest make up approximately 2% of the sample.

Taken from the germline V gene, the CDR1 and CDR2 loops are MRHNA and SNTAGT. Trimmed from V: 2 bases; trimmed from J: 7 bases; junction bases lacking a gene match: 10. From its cysteine to its phenylalanine, the CDR3 spans 15 amino acids. The read is trimmed to its CDR3 DNA, 45 bases read in frame from base 1. Sequencing was done on a sample of PBMCs or T cells enriched from blood (not recorded which). The clonotype comes from a woman in her late teens or twenties who had recovered from COVID-19. The chain links TRBV6-4 with TRBJ1-2; TRBD1 aligns with 7 central bases. CDR3 reads: CASSDGRSEGAGYTF. The DNA sequence follows: TGTGCCAGCAGTGACGGCAGGTCGGAGGGGGCTGGCTACACCTTC.